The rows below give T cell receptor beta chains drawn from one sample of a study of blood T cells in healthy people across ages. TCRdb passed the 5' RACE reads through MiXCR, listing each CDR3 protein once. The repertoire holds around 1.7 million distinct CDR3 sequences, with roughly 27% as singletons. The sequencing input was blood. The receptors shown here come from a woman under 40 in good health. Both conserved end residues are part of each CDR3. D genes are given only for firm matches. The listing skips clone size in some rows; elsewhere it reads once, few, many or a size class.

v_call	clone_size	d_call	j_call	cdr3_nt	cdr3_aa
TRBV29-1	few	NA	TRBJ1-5	TGCAGCGTTGTCTCGGGTAGCAATCAGCCCCAGCATTTT	CSVVSGSNQPQHF
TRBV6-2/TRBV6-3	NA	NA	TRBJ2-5	TGTGCCAGCAGCGACGGGCGGGGAGAAGAGACCCAGTACTTC	CASSDGRGEETQYF
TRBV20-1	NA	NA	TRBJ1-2	TGCAGCGCCGCAAGGGAAGCTAACTATGGCTACACCTTC	CSAAREANYGYTF
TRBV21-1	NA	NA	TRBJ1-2	TGTGCCAGCAGCAAAGTCGAGGGCTATGGCTACACCTTC	CASSKVEGYGYTF
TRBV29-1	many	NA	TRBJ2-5	TGCAGCGTTGATGAGGGCCGAGAGACCCAGTACTTC	CSVDEGRETQYF
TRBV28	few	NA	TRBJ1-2	TGTGCCAGCAGTTTGGGTTTCCTCCCGGTTGGGCCGGCCTATGGCTACACCTTC	CASSLGFLPVGPAYGYTF
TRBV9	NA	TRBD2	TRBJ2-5	TGCGCCAGCAGCGTAGAGCGGGGGGGCCTCGAGACCCAGTACTTC	CASSVERGGLETQYF
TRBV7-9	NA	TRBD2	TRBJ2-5	TGTGCCAGCAGCTTATCGTCTAGCGGGATCCCCAAAGAGACCCAGTACTTC	CASSLSSSGIPKETQYF
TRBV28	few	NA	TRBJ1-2	TGTGCCAGCAGTTTTTTAGGGACCCACTATGGCTACACCTTC	CASSFLGTHYGYTF
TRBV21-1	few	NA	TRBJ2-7	TGTGCCAGCAGAGAAAGTACAGCACCCTACGAGCAGTACTTC	CASRESTAPYEQYF
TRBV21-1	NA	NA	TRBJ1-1	TGTGCCAGCAGCAAAGTAGGCGACACTGAAGCTTTCTTT	CASSKVGDTEAFF
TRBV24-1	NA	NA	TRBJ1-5	TGTGCCTCCAGTGATTCACGGGACCACAATCAGCCCCAGCATTTT	CASSDSRDHNQPQHF
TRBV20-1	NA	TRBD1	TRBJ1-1	TGCAGTGCTCCGGGACAGGGGAATCCGAACACTGAAGCTTTCTTT	CSAPGQGNPNTEAFF
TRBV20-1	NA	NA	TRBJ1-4	TGCAGTGCCCCCCTCCTCTCTAATAGTGAAAAACTGTTTTTT	CSAPLLSNSEKLFF
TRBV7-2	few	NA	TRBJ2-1	TGTGCCAGCAGGGGGGACTCTCTTTACAATGAGCAGTTCTTC	CASRGDSLYNEQFF
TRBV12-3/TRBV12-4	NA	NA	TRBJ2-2	TGTGCCAGCAGATACGGGGGCGGGGAGCTGTTTTTT	CASRYGGGELFF
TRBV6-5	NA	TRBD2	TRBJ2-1	TGTGCCAGCAGCCGGGGACTAGGGAACAATGAGCAGTTCTTC	CASSRGLGNNEQFF
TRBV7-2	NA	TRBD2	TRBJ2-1	TGTGCCATCAGCTTAGTAGGGCGGGGGGGCGGCGAGCAGTTCTTC	CAISLVGRGGGEQFF
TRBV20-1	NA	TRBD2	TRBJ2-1	TGCAGTGTTCCCTTGGGGTTTAGCGGGGGTTCCTACAATGAGCAGTTCTTC	CSVPLGFSGGSYNEQFF
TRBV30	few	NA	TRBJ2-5	TGTGCCTGGAGTGTCAGTGACTGGGGTTTGTACTTC	CAWSVSDWGLYF
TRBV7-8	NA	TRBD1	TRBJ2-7	TGTGCCAGCAGCATCATGACAGGGGGCAACGAGCAGTACTTC	CASSIMTGGNEQYF
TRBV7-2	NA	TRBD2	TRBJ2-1	TGTGCCAGCAGCTTGCGTGAAGCGGGAGGATTAGGCTACAATGAGCAGTTCTTC	CASSLREAGGLGYNEQFF
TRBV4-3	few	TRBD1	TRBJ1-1	TGCGCCAGCAGCCAAGATACAGGGGACACTGAAGCTTTCTTT	CASSQDTGDTEAFF
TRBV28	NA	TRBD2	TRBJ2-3	TGTGCCAGCAGACTGCTAGCGGGAGGGAGGTCGGTGTACAATACGCAGTATTTT	CASRLLAGGRSVYNTQYF
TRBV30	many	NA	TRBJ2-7	TGTGCCTGGAGCCAGAGCCACTACGAGCAGTACTTC	CAWSQSHYEQYF
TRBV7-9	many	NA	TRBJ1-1	TGTGCCAGCAGCCCAAGAGTGAACACTGAAGCTTTCTTT	CASSPRVNTEAFF
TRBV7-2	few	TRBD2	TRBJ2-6	TGTGCCAGCAGCTGGGGGGGGGCTAGCGGGAGGTATGGGGCCAACGTCCTGACTTTC	CASSWGGASGRYGANVLTF
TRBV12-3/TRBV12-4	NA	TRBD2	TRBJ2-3	TGTGCCGGCAGTTTCGGGGGGGTAGGGGATACGCAGTATTTT	CAGSFGGVGDTQYF
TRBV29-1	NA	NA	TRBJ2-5	TGCAGCGTTGATAAGGGTTTTCGGAGTACCCAAGAGACCCAGTACTTC	CSVDKGFRSTQETQYF
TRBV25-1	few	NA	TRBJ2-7	TGTGCCAGCAGTGCGGACGGTCTGTCCGAGCAGTACTTC	CASSADGLSEQYF
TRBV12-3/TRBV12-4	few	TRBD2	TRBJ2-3	TGTGCCAGCAGCCCCCTATCGGGAGGAACGGCAGATACGCAGTATTTT	CASSPLSGGTADTQYF
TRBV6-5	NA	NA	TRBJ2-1	TGTGCCAGCAGTTACACAGCACGTGGTGAGGGCTCGGGTGAGCAGTTCTTC	CASSYTARGEGSGEQFF
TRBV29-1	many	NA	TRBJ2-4	TGCAGCGTTGAGGTAGCCAAAAACATTCAGTACTTC	CSVEVAKNIQYF
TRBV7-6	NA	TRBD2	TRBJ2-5	TGTGCCAGCAGCTCCTCCCCCGGACGGGGGGTGCAAGAGACCCAGTACTTC	CASSSSPGRGVQETQYF
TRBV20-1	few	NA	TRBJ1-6	TGCAGTGCTAGTGAGGTGATCAGCTCCTATAATTCACCCCTCCACTTT	CSASEVISSYNSPLHF
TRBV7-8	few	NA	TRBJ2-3	TGTGCCAGCAGCTTAGTTGCGTGGGTGCACACAGATACGCAGTATTTT	CASSLVAWVHTDTQYF
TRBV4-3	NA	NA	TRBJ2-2	TGCGCCAGCAGCCAAGAATCGCACGGGGAGCTGTTTTTT	CASSQESHGELFF
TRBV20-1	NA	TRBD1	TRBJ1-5	TGCAGTGCCCCATCCCAAGGGGGCGGCAGCAATCAGCCCCAGCATTTT	CSAPSQGGGSNQPQHF
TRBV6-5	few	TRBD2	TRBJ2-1	TGTGCCAGCAGGGGAGGACTAGCGGGGCAGCAGTTCTTC	CASRGGLAGQQFF
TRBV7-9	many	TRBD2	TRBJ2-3	TGTGCCAGCAGCTTAGGCGGGAGCGAGACAGATACGCAGTATTTT	CASSLGGSETDTQYF
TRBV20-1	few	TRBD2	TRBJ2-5	TGCAGTGCTAGAGTGGTGGGAGGGCCCCAAGAGACCCAGTACTTC	CSARVVGGPQETQYF
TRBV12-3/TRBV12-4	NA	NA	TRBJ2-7	TGTGCCACCGCGAGCGGCTACGAGCAGTACTTC	CATASGYEQYF
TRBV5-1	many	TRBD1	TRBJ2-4	TGCGCCAGCAGCGCGGGACAGGGCCCACGAGACATTCAGTACTTC	CASSAGQGPRDIQYF
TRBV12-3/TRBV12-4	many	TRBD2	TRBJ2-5	TGTGCCAGCAGTCTCCCGGGCGGGGGGAGGGAAGAGACCCAGTACTTC	CASSLPGGGREETQYF
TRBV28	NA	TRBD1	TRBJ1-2	TGTGCCAGCAGTTTAGCAGGGGGGATCTATGGCTACACCTTC	CASSLAGGIYGYTF
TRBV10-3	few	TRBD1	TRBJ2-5	TGTGCCATAGGACAGGGGAAAGAGACCCAGTACTTC	CAIGQGKETQYF
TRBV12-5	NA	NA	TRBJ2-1	TGTGCTAGTGGTTGGCTGGCAGGGTCTGCCTACAATGAGCAGTTCTTC	CASGWLAGSAYNEQFF
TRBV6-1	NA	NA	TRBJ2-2	TGTGCCAGCAGTGTTATCAGGGAACGGAGCGGGGAGCTGTTTTTT	CASSVIRERSGELFF
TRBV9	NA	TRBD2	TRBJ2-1	TGTGCCAGCGGCGTTAGCACTAGCGGGTACAATGAGCAGTTCTTC	CASGVSTSGYNEQFF
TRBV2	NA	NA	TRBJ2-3	TGTGCCAGCAGTAAAGCCCCGGTCGGCGGGATTAGGGCAGATACGCAGTATTTT	CASSKAPVGGIRADTQYF
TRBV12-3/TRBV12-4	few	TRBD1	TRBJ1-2	TGTGCCAGCAGCTATAATGACAGGGGGCGAGGCTACACCTTC	CASSYNDRGRGYTF
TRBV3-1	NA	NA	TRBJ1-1	TGTGCCAGCAGCCAAGATAAGTATGGAGCTTTCTTT	CASSQDKYGAFF
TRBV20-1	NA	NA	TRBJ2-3	TGCAGTGCGCTCAGACTTGTGACTAGCACAGATACGCAGTATTTT	CSALRLVTSTDTQYF
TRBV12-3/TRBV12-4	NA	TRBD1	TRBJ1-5	TGTGCCAGCAGCCTCCGGACAGGGGGAAATAATCAGCCCCAGCATTTT	CASSLRTGGNNQPQHF
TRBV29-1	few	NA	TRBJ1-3	TGCAGCGTCGAGCGGACAGAACCCTGGGGCACCATATATTTT	CSVERTEPWGTIYF
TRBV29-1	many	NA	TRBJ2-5	TGCAGCGTTGAAAGAGGGGCTGTCGAGACCCAGTACTTC	CSVERGAVETQYF
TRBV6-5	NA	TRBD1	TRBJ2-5	TGTGCCAGCAGTTACACCGGGACAGAAGAGACCCAGTACTTC	CASSYTGTEETQYF
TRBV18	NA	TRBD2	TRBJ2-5	TGTGCCAGCTCACCTCAGACTAGCCCCCAAGAGACCCAGTACTTC	CASSPQTSPQETQYF
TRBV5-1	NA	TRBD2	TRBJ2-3	TGCGCCAGCAGCTTAGTGCCTAGCGGGACCGGCACAGATACGCAGTATTTT	CASSLVPSGTGTDTQYF